This T cell receptor beta chain was captured in a study of blood T cell repertoires in COVID-19. Study overall: Acute and convalescent COVID-19 samples came from the United States, Italy and Spain. T cells, B-cell-depleted T cells, or PBMCs provided the cDNA or gDNA that served as material.

How the authors handled the data: Amplified reference gene primers provided the basis for estimating nucleated cell counts. TCRdb keeps only in-frame clones here, not all; method: immunoSEQ multiplex PCR. V, J and clone size are taken as reported in that table, and D and trimming were inferred from the DNA itself. The sample consists of 200,000 to 250,000 clones, over 60% of them appearing once. CDR3 size: 14 residues. Trimming took off 2 bases at V and 3 bases at J, with 11 bases between the two ends. The germline CDR1 and CDR2 sequences are SGHTS and YDEGEE. The chain couples TRBV5-8 to TRBJ2-5; TRBD2 might be the D (5 bases). The specimen was peripheral blood. The receptor's source is a woman between 65 and 79 years old with acute or convalescent COVID-19. DNA of the CDR3: TGTGCCAGCAGCTTCGAACGGACTGAAGAGACCCAGTACTTC. This codes for CASSFERTEETQYF.